The rows below give T cell receptor beta chains drawn from one sample of a study of patients and donors after allogeneic stem cell transplantation. TCRdb fed the RT-PCR reads into MiXCR, producing one record per CDR3 protein. The sample includes 150,000 to 200,000 distinct CDR3 sequences, 30% of them seen just once. Source material: blood, either unsorted or a sorted T cell fraction (not recorded which). These TCRs come from a human donor who was either an allogeneic HSCT recipient or a stem cell or donor lymphocyte infusion donor (not recorded which). It is not recorded whose cells these are; they may come from a transplant donor. CDR3s include the opening cysteine and the closing phenylalanine or tryptophan. D genes are given only for firm matches. The size of a clone is reported for some rows only, either as once, few or many, or as a class for expanded clones.

>NA|TRBJ2-7|NA|TRBV12-3/TRBV12-4
TGTGCCAGCAGGGGGACGTACTACGAGCAGTACTTC
CASRGTYYEQYF
>TRBD2|TRBJ2-5|NA|TRBV15
TGTGCCACCAGCAGAGATAAAATAGCGGGAGGCTTGGCAGAGACCCAGTACTTC
CATSRDKIAGGLAETQYF
>NA|TRBJ2-3|NA|TRBV15
TGTGCCACCAGCAGGCGCCCTACCGAGGGAGATACGCAGTATTTT
CATSRRPTEGDTQYF
>NA|TRBJ1-5|many|TRBV12-3/TRBV12-4
TGTGCCAGCAGTTTAGCCACCGCCCAGCCCCAGCATTTT
CASSLATAQPQHF
>NA|TRBJ2-7|NA|TRBV5-6
TGTGCCAGCAGCCCGGGACTGAGATTCTCCTACGAGCAGTACTTC
CASSPGLRFSYEQYF
>NA|TRBJ2-1|NA|TRBV7-8
TGTGCCAGCAGCTTAGTGGGTGGGGCCTTGAGCAATGAGCAGTTCTTC
CASSLVGGALSNEQFF
>NA|TRBJ2-7|NA|TRBV5-8
TGTGCCAGCAGCTTGGACATATACGAGCAGTACTTC
CASSLDIYEQYF
>NA|TRBJ2-2|NA|TRBV12-3/TRBV12-4
TGTGCCAGCAGCTTAGCCGTCGGGGCCCCCGGGGAGCTGTTTTTT
CASSLAVGAPGELFF
>TRBD1|TRBJ1-2|many|TRBV6-5
TGTGCCAGCAGTAAACAGGGGAGCTATGGCTACACCTTC
CASSKQGSYGYTF
>NA|TRBJ2-3|NA|TRBV6-5
TGTGCCAGCAGTCAATGGGGATTTAGCACAGATACGCAGTATTTT
CASSQWGFSTDTQYF
>NA|TRBJ2-3|once|TRBV4-2
TGTGCCAGCAGCCAAGGAAGAGGCGGGGGCACAGATACGCAGTATTTT
CASSQGRGGGTDTQYF
>TRBD1|TRBJ1-1|many|TRBV10-3
TGTGCCATCAGAATGACAGGGGTAGGCACTGAAGCTTTCTTT
CAIRMTGVGTEAFF
>NA|TRBJ1-1|few|TRBV3-1
TGTGCCAGCAGCTCGAGGGGTGTAAGTACTGAAGCTTTCTTT
CASSSRGVSTEAFF
>NA|TRBJ1-5|few|TRBV7-8
TGTGCCAGCAGCTTAGAGGGGGGATACAATCAGCCCCAGCATTTT
CASSLEGGYNQPQHF
>TRBD2|TRBJ2-1|few|TRBV6-5
TGTGCCAGCAGTTACAGTTCCGGGAGGCAAAGCTCCTACAATGAGCAGTTCTTC
CASSYSSGRQSSYNEQFF
>NA|TRBJ1-1|NA|TRBV24-1
TGTGCCACCAGTGATTTATGGCTGAACACTGAAGCTTTCTTT
CATSDLWLNTEAFF
>NA|TRBJ2-2|NA|TRBV11-1
TGTGCCAGCAGCTCCGAGCCCGGGACATCAGTCACCGGGGAGCTGTTTTTT
CASSSEPGTSVTGELFF
>NA|TRBJ2-3|NA|TRBV29-1
TGCAGCGTTGAAGGGGCCACAGATACGCAGTATTTT
CSVEGATDTQYF
>TRBD1|TRBJ2-7|NA|TRBV27
TGTGCCAGCAGGGACAGGAGGGAGCAGTACTTC
CASRDRREQYF